Sequencing of this T cell receptor beta chain was carried out in a study of shared clonotypes between healthy human individuals. With respect to this clone: Other nucleotide sequences in the sample specify the same CDR3.

Germline trimming cut 1 base from V and 4 bases from J; bases unmatched to any gene: 3. This CDR3 spans 15 amino acids. The germline V gene has CDR1 SEHNR and CDR2 FQNEAQ (reference sequence). CD45RO-negative, CCR7-positively selected cells formed the naive CD8 fraction, excluding terminally differentiated effector memory CD45RA+ cells. Donors comprised only Caucasian adults living in Nashville, Tennessee. For sorted subsets, 200 ng DNA per replicate equaled 30,000 or so T cell genomes. Authors' processing steps: ImmunoSEQ yielded junction-only sequences lacking quality scores, so filtering differed. Sequencing was performed with immunoSEQ multiplex PCR; in TCRdb, only in-frame clones are kept and a portion is missing. V, J and clone size are taken as reported in that table, and D and trimming were inferred from the DNA itself. There are 2 million to 2.5 million clones in the sample; approximately 94% occur only once, and 0.85% to 1.2% lies in the top ten.

What was sequenced was naive CD8+ T cells sorted from blood. This TCR was recovered from a man in his late teens or twenties in good health. The V call is TRBV7-9, the J call TRBJ1-2; 10 bases line up with TRBD1. CDR3 DNA sequence: TGTGCCAGCAGCTTAGGACAGGGGGCCGGCTATGGCTACACCTTC. Protein: CASSLGQGAGYGYTF.